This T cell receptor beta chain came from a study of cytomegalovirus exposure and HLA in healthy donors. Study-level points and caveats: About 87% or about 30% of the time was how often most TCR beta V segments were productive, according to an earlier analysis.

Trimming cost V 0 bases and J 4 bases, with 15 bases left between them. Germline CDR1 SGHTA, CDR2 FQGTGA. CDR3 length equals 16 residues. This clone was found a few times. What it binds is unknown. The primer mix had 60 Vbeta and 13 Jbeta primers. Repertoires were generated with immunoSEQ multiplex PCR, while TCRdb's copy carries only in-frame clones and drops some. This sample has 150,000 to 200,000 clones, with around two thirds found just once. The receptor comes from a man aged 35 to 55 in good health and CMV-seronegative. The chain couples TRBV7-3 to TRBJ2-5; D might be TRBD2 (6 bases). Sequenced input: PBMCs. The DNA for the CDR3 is TGTGCCAGCAGCTTAACCGGGAGTGGGGTGGGAGAGACCCAGTACTTC. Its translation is CASSLTGSGVGETQYF. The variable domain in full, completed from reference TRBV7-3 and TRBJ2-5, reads GAGVSQTPSNKVTEKGKYVELRCDPISGHTALYWYRQSLGQGPEFLIYFQGTGAADDSGLPNDRFFAVRPEGSVSTLKIQRTERGDSAVYLCASSLTGSGVGETQYFGPGTRLLVL.